The rows below give T cell receptor beta chains drawn from one sample of a study of radiation and T cells in renal cell carcinoma. The method was immunoSEQ multiplex PCR; TCRdb's version includes in-frame clones alone and lacks a portion of them. The sample lists approximately 70,000 clones, over 65% occurring once. The input for sequencing was blood, taken from a patient whose treatment included radiotherapy and nephrectomy. Every receptor here comes from a man between 60 and 70 years old with renal cell carcinoma. CDR3s include the opening cysteine and the closing phenylalanine or tryptophan. D genes are given only for firm matches. Some rows have no size entry. The others give once, few or many, or a class for an expanded clone.

TRBD2	TRBJ2-3	NA	TRBV25-1	TGTGCCAGCAGTGAACCGGGACTAGGTCCCGATACGCAGTATTTT	CASSEPGLGPDTQYF
NA	TRBJ2-5	NA	TRBV5-1	TGCGCCAGCAGCTTGCTCGGGGGACAAGAGACCCAGTACTTC	CASSLLGGQETQYF
TRBD2	TRBJ2-1	NA	TRBV29-1	TGCAGCGGGGTTCCGGGACTAGCAGATGAGGCTGAGCAGTTCTTC	CSGVPGLADEAEQFF
TRBD2	TRBJ2-2	NA	TRBV2	TGTGCCAGCAGTGTGCTAGCGGGAGCGGCCGGGGAGCTGTTTTTT	CASSVLAGAAGELFF
NA	TRBJ2-3	NA	TRBV11-2	TGTGCCAGCAGCGCCTCCGCGGGATCAGATACGCAGTATTTT	CASSASAGSDTQYF
TRBD1	TRBJ1-2	NA	TRBV27	TGTGCCAGCAGTCATGGACAGGGGGGCTACACCTTC	CASSHGQGGYTF
TRBD1	TRBJ1-1	NA	TRBV10-3	TGTGCCATCAGTGACGGCACAGGGGGTGAAGCTTTCTTT	CAISDGTGGEAFF
TRBD1	TRBJ2-1	NA	TRBV18	TGTGCCAGCTCACCTAACAGGGGGAGCTCCTACAATGAGCAGTTCTTC	CASSPNRGSSYNEQFF
NA	TRBJ2-7	NA	TRBV28	TGTGCCAGCAGTCCTAACCACAGGGACGAGCAGTACTTC	CASSPNHRDEQYF
TRBD1	TRBJ2-5	few	TRBV5-1	TGCGCCAGCAGCCCCGGGGGACAGGGTGGTTCGGGGACCCAGTACTTC	CASSPGGQGGSGTQYF
TRBD1	TRBJ1-3	once	TRBV5-5	TGTGCCAGCAGCCTGGGACAGGCGAACTCTGGAAACACCATATATTTT	CASSLGQANSGNTIYF
TRBD1	TRBJ2-3	NA	TRBV12-5	TGTGCTAGTGGTCCGGGACAGGGTACAGATACGCAGTATTTT	CASGPGQGTDTQYF
NA	TRBJ2-7	NA	TRBV6-1	TGTGCCAGCAGTGAAGAATATGGGCAGTCCTACGAGCAGTACTTC	CASSEEYGQSYEQYF
TRBD1	TRBJ1-2	NA	TRBV19	TGTGCCAGTAGTATGGGACAGGAATATGGCTACACCTTC	CASSMGQEYGYTF
NA	TRBJ2-1	NA	TRBV13	TGTGCCAGCAGCTCCGGAACTAGCACGCAGTTCTTC	CASSSGTSTQFF
NA	TRBJ1-1	NA	TRBV15	TGTGCCACCAGCAGAGTCTCGGGGATCCAAACTGAAGCTTTCTTT	CATSRVSGIQTEAFF
NA	TRBJ1-1	NA	TRBV7-9	TGTGCCAGCAGCTTACTTGGACAGACAAACACTGAAGCTTTCTTT	CASSLLGQTNTEAFF
TRBD2	TRBJ2-1	NA	TRBV4-1	TGCGCCAGCAGCCAAGAGGAGCTAGCGGACTACAATGAGCAGTTCTTC	CASSQEELADYNEQFF
NA	TRBJ1-4	few	TRBV4-1	TGCGCCAGCAGCCAAGACCGATCGGGTACTAATGAAAAACTGTTTTTT	CASSQDRSGTNEKLFF
NA	TRBJ2-3	NA	TRBV5-1	TGCGCCAGCAGCTTGGTCGGGATGGGCACAGATACGCAGTATTTT	CASSLVGMGTDTQYF
NA	TRBJ2-2	NA	TRBV2	TGTGCCAGCAGGGGGACACGGGTGAACACCGGGGAGCTGTTTTTT	CASRGTRVNTGELFF
NA	TRBJ2-1	NA	TRBV5-1	TGCGCCAGCAGCTTGATCCCAGGGAAGGTTTTGGATGAGCAGTTCTTC	CASSLIPGKVLDEQFF
NA	TRBJ1-1	NA	TRBV5-1	TGCGCCAGCAGCTTGGTTATTTCCGGGGGCGCCAACACTGAAGCTTTCTTT	CASSLVISGGANTEAFF
NA	TRBJ1-2	NA	TRBV9	TGTGCCAGCAGCGTATTTTCCTCAATTCAGGGAGGCTACACCTTC	CASSVFSSIQGGYTF
NA	TRBJ2-5	NA	TRBV6-1	TGTGCCAGCAGGAGGGGTCCGGGAGTAGAGGAGACCCAGTACTTC	CASRRGPGVEETQYF
NA	TRBJ1-5	medium-sized	TRBV18	TGTGCCAGCTCACTACAGGCGGGGAGCAATCAGCCCCAGCATTTT	CASSLQAGSNQPQHF
NA	TRBJ1-6	few	TRBV19	TGTGCCAGTAGTAAGTCTATGTCATCCTCAAATTCACCCCTCCACTTT	CASSKSMSSSNSPLHF
TRBD1	TRBJ1-1	NA	TRBV11-2	TGTGCCAGCAGCTCCCCCTCCAGGGGGATGAACACTGAAGCTTTCTTT	CASSSPSRGMNTEAFF
NA	TRBJ1-2	once	TRBV30	TGTGCCTGGGATGGCTACAGGGTTGGCTACACCTTC	CAWDGYRVGYTF
TRBD1	TRBJ2-2	NA	TRBV6-5	TGTGCCAGCAGATGGACAGGGGGCAACACCGGGGAGCTGTTTTTT	CASRWTGGNTGELFF
NA	TRBJ1-2	NA	TRBV7-9	TGTGCCAGCAGCCCTTACACCTATGGCTACACCTTC	CASSPYTYGYTF
NA	TRBJ2-1	once	TRBV30	TGTGCCTGGAGTGGGGGCTACAATGAGCAGTTCTTC	CAWSGGYNEQFF
TRBD2	TRBJ2-2	NA	TRBV6-4	TGTGCCAGCAGTCCCTCCGGGACTAGCGGGAGCTTGGACACCGGGGAGCTGTTTTTT	CASSPSGTSGSLDTGELFF
TRBD2	TRBJ2-3	NA	TRBV7-2	TGTGCCAGCAGCTTAGGGCTAGCGGGTACAGATACGCAGTATTTT	CASSLGLAGTDTQYF
TRBD1	TRBJ2-3	NA	TRBV5-5	TGTGCCAGCAGCACCGGGACAGGGAGCACAGATACGCAGTATTTT	CASSTGTGSTDTQYF
NA	TRBJ1-1	NA	TRBV5-1	TGCGCCAGCAGCTTGGTCGGGACTTCCGAGGGGGACACTGAAGCTTTCTTT	CASSLVGTSEGDTEAFF
NA	TRBJ1-1	few	TRBV6-5	TGTGCCAGCAGTTACCAGGGATTGAACACTGAAGCTTTCTTT	CASSYQGLNTEAFF
TRBD2	TRBJ2-7	NA	TRBV6-1	TGTGCCAGCATTCAAGCGGGGGGGTTGTCCTACGAGCAGTACTTC	CASIQAGGLSYEQYF
NA	TRBJ1-4	NA	TRBV21-1	TGTGCCAGCAGCAGAGGACAGCACTCAACTAATGAAAAACTGTTTTTT	CASSRGQHSTNEKLFF
NA	TRBJ1-1	NA	TRBV7-2	TGTGCCAGCAGCGACGGACTTTTGAACACTGAAGCTTTCTTT	CASSDGLLNTEAFF
TRBD1	TRBJ2-1	NA	TRBV18	TGTGCCAGCTCACCGGGACAGGTTAACAATGAGCAGTTCTTC	CASSPGQVNNEQFF
TRBD2	TRBJ2-1	NA	TRBV5-1	TGCGCCAGCAGCTCCCCGGGGGGAGGCCTAGCGACCTACAATGAGCAGTTCTTC	CASSSPGGGLATYNEQFF
TRBD1	TRBJ2-7	NA	TRBV5-4	TGTGCCAGCAGCTTGGGACAGGGTCCAGGCTACGAGCAGTACTTC	CASSLGQGPGYEQYF
NA	TRBJ2-3	NA	TRBV7-2	TGTGCCAGCAGCGCGGGACTCGCTAGCACAGATACGCAGTATTTT	CASSAGLASTDTQYF